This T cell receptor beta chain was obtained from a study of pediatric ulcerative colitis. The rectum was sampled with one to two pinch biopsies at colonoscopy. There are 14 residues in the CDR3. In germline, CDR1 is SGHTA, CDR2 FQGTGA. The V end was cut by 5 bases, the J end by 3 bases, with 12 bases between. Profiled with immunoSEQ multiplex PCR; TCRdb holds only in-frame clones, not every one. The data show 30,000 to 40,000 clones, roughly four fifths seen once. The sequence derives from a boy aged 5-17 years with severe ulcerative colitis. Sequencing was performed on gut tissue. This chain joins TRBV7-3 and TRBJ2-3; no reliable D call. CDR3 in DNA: TGTGCCAGCAGCCCCTCCGGGCCGACAGATACGCAGTATTTT. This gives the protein CASSPSGPTDTQYF.